This passage covers 20 T cell receptor beta chains from one sample sequenced in a study of blood T cell repertoires in COVID-19. Here immunoSEQ multiplex PCR was the method, and the copy in TCRdb shows in-frame clones only, minus some. The table includes about 490,000 clones, 70% to 90% detected once. The sample consisted of peripheral blood. The receptors come from a human donor in a cohort sampled during active COVID-19.

The V call is TRBV29-1, the J call TRBJ2-3; D ambiguous. This CDR3 has 12 amino acids. The V end lost 5 bases, the J end lost 1 base, and 7 bases lay between the germline ends. The germline V gene encodes CDR1 SQVTM and CDR2 ANQGSEA. CDR3 sequence (DNA): TGCAGCGTTAGGCAGGGCACAGATACGCAGTATTTT. This codes for CSVRQGTDTQYF.

The J gene is TRBJ1-2, the V gene TRBV10-3, with a tentative D call TRBD1 (6 bases). V gave up 7 bases and J gave up 2 bases, with 14 bases separating them. This CDR3 region has 14 residues. Germline loops: CDR1 ENHRY, CDR2 SYGVKD. The CDR3 coding sequence is TGTGCCATCAACCTAAACAGGGAGAACTATGGCTACACCTTC. As protein: CAINLNRENYGYTF.

The chain links TRBV19 to TRBJ1-2; 11 nucleotides line up with TRBD1. CDR1 and CDR2 (germline): LNHDA, SQIVND (reference sequence). The V segment lost 7 bases and the J segment 5 bases; nucleotides outside the gene matches: 6. The length of the CDR3 is 14 residues. CDR3 amino acids: CASTGDRGGYGYTF. The CDR3 coding sequence is TGTGCCAGTACCGGGGACAGGGGGGGATATGGCTACACCTTC. Full variable domain (remainder filled in from reference TRBV19 and TRBJ1-2): DGGITQSPKYLFRKEGQNVTLSCEQNLNHDAMYWYRQDPGQGLRLIYYSQIVNDFQKGDIAEGYSVSREKKESFPLTVTSAQKNPTAFYLCASTGDRGGYGYTFGSGTRLTVV.

The genes are TRBV10-3 and TRBJ2-7; TRBD2 agrees at 7 bases. This CDR3 contains 14 residues. The trim removed 3 bases at V and 5 bases at J, leaving 7 bases unmatched. Germline values: CDR1 ENHRY, CDR2 SYGVKD. The CDR3 sequence: CAISEGGSIHEQYF. The CDR3 nucleotides read TGTGCCATCAGTGAAGGCGGGAGTATTCACGAGCAGTACTTC.

This clone came up a few times. The chain combines TRBV7-2 with TRBJ2-3, with D possibly TRBD2 on 5 matching bases. The CDR3 covers 15 residues. Germline CDR1 is SGHTA and CDR2 is FQGNSA. Trimming took 5 bases from V and 8 from J, leaving 20 bases between them. CDR3 bases: TGTGCCAGCAGCCCCCGGACTCCCTACGGTGGTACGCAGTATTTT. It translates to CASSPRTPYGGTQYF. Based on the CDR3 plus reference TRBV7-2 and TRBJ2-3, the full variable domain is GAGVSQSPSNKVTEKGKDVELRCDPISGHTALYWYRQSLGQGLEFLIYFQGNSAPDKSGLPSDRFSAERTGGSVSTLTIQRTQQEDSAVYLCASSPRTPYGGTQYFGPGTRLTVL.

The chain couples TRBV28 to TRBJ2-3, with TRBD2 matching 11 bases. V lost 11 bases, J lost 4 bases, and 14 bases stayed unmatched. This CDR3 region has 16 residues. CDR1 MDHEN and CDR2 SYDVKM come from the germline V gene. CDR3 region: CAATSGATGIADTQYF. CDR3 DNA: TGTGCCGCGACTAGCGGGGCGACAGGTATAGCAGATACGCAGTATTTT.

The genes are TRBV28 and TRBJ1-2; 10 bases line up with TRBD1. The J segment lost 3 bases and the V segment lost 6 bases, leaving 4 bases of the junction unmatched. The CDR3 runs to 14 residues. The germline CDR1 and CDR2 sequences are MDHEN and SYDVKM. CDR3 in DNA: TGTGCCAGCAGAACCGGGACAGGGGACTATGGCTACACCTTC. Translation: CASRTGTGDYGYTF.

The rearrangement uses TRBV15 and TRBJ1-1, with 8 positions matching TRBD1. Germline V lookup: CDR1 LNHNV, CDR2 YYDKDF (reference sequence). The CDR3 contains 13 residues. With 4 bases clipped from V and 10 bases from J, the junction kept 8 bases outside the gene matches. The CDR3 spells CATSTTTGDRAFF. For the CDR3, the DNA is TGTGCCACCAGCACCACGACAGGGGACCGAGCTTTCTTT.

This CDR3 is CASRGGETSGRGTGELFF. The CDR3, as DNA: TGTGCCAGCAGGGGTGGGGAGACTAGCGGGAGAGGGACCGGGGAGCTGTTTTTT. The chain recombines TRBV5-4 with TRBJ2-2, with TRBD2 identical over 12 bases. V trimming: 5 bases; J trimming: 5 bases; junction bases outside the gene matches: 13. In germline, CDR1 is SGHNT, CDR2 YYREEE (reference sequence). The CDR3 runs to 18 residues. The variable domain in full, with the rest retrieved from reference TRBV5-4 and TRBJ2-2, is ETGVTQSPTHLIKTRGQQVTLRCSSQSGHNTVSWYQQALGQGPQFIFQYYREEENGRGNFPPRFSGLQFPNYSSELNVNALELDDSALYLCASRGGETSGRGTGELFFGEGSRLTVL.

The rearrangement uses TRBV6-5 and TRBJ2-7; D ambiguous. CDR1 and CDR2 (germline): MNHEY, SVGAGI. The CDR3 has 10 residues. Trimming took 8 bases from V and 2 from J, leaving 4 bases between them. For the CDR3, the DNA is TGTGCCAGCGGGCCCTACGAGCAGTACTTC. Translating it yields CASGPYEQYF.

The chain uses TRBV28 and TRBJ2-7, with 9 nucleotides matching TRBD2. V shed 5 bases and J 3 bases; nucleotides not matched to a gene: 8. Germline CDR1 and CDR2: MDHEN and SYDVKM. The CDR3 runs to 15 residues. The CDR3 region has the DNA TGTGCCAGCAGTGGGCCGACTAGCGGTTTCTACGAGCAGTACTTC. As protein: CASSGPTSGFYEQYF. The whole variable domain, remainder taken from reference TRBV28 and TRBJ2-7, is DVKVTQSSRYLVKRTGEKVFLECVQDMDHENMFWYRQDPGLGLRLIYFSYDVKMKEKGDIPEGYSVSREKKERFSLILESASTNQTSMYLCASSGPTSGFYEQYFGPGTRLTVT.

The chain joins TRBV9 to TRBJ2-1; 8 bases line up with TRBD1. This CDR3 has 16 amino acids. With V trimmed by 0 bases and J by 6 bases, 8 bases remained unmatched. CDR1 and CDR2 from the germline V gene are SGDLS and YYNGEE. The CDR3 region is CASSVESGGIRNEQFF. The DNA for the CDR3 is TGTGCCAGCAGCGTAGAGTCAGGGGGCATTCGCAATGAGCAGTTCTTC.

This clone has only a few counts. The rearrangement joins TRBV7-9 to TRBJ2-5; 8 bases are a match to TRBD2. CDR3 length equals 17 residues. J gave up 1 base and V 5 bases, and 12 bases lay outside the gene matches. Germline V lookup: CDR1 SEHNR, CDR2 FQNEAQ (reference sequence). The CDR3 DNA is TGTGCCAGCAGCGGCTTCTTTGGCGGGGGGTTCCAAGAGACCCAGTACTTC. Amino acids: CASSGFFGGGFQETQYF.

This sequence joins TRBV18 and TRBJ2-7, with 8 bases that match TRBD2. This CDR3 region has 16 residues. V lost 8 bases, J lost 4 bases, and 16 bases stayed unmatched. Germline V gene data show CDR1 as KGHSH and CDR2 as LQKENI. CDR3 amino acids: CASTETVAGTNYEQYF. CDR3 in DNA: TGTGCCAGCACCGAGACGGTAGCGGGAACAAATTACGAGCAGTACTTC.

V gene TRBV19 combines with J gene TRBJ1-1; TRBD1 might be the D (5 bases). Germline V gives CDR1 LNHDA, CDR2 SQIVND (reference sequence). The CDR3 is 13 amino acids. Trimming shortened V by 5 bases and J by 6 bases, and 13 bases separated the two germline ends. In DNA, the CDR3 is TGTGCCAGTAGTTGGGGACTTCGGGCTGAAGCTTTCTTT. Translating gives CASSWGLRAEAFF.

V is TRBV5-1 and J is TRBJ1-3; no clear D. Trimming removed 0 bases at V and 0 bases at J, with 10 bases between. The germline CDR1 and CDR2 sequences are SGHRS and YFSETQ. The CDR3 spans 16 residues. The DNA for the CDR3 is TGCGCCAGCAGCTTGGGGCAGGAACACTCTGGAAACACCATATATTTT. Its protein product is CASSLGQEHSGNTIYF.

This clone has just one count. The V gene is TRBV4-1, the J gene TRBJ1-4; 7 bases line up with TRBD1. V was pared by 8 bases and J by 6 bases, with 9 bases of the junction left unmatched. The CDR3 is 14 residues long. Germline V CDR1 and CDR2: MGHRA, YSYEKL. This CDR3 reads CASPQQGTDEKLFF. The DNA for the CDR3 is TGCGCCAGCCCACAACAGGGGACGGATGAAAAACTGTTTTTT.

The chain recombines TRBV10-2 with TRBJ2-7; TRBD1 matches 8 bases. V lost 3 bases and J lost 0; bases outside the gene matches: 4. Looked up from germline, CDR1 is WSHSY and CDR2 is SAAADI. This CDR3 is built from 15 residues. The CDR3 DNA reads TGCGCCAGCAGTGACGGGACAGGTCACTCCTACGAGCAGTACTTC. Its protein product is CASSDGTGHSYEQYF.

The chain has TRBV14 and TRBJ2-1; 11 bases are shared with TRBD2. This CDR3 spans 14 amino acids. The germline CDR1 and CDR2 sequences are SGHDN and FVKESK. The ends lost 1 base at V and 16 bases at J; junction bases unmatched: 9. CDR3 amino acids: CASSQGILAGVLFF. DNA of the CDR3: TGTGCCAGCAGCCAAGGGATACTAGCGGGAGTTCTCTTCTTC.

The chain combines TRBV6-5 with TRBJ1-3, with D maybe TRBD1 (5 bases). This CDR3 comprises 14 residues. The germline V and J ends were trimmed by 6 bases and 3 bases, with 12 bases remaining between them. CDR1 is MNHEY, CDR2 SVGAGI, per germline. The CDR3 loop is CASRSTGFGNTIYF. The CDR3 nucleotides are TGTGCCAGCAGATCTACAGGATTTGGAAACACCATATATTTT.